A selection of T cell receptor beta chains follows, all from one sample in a study of chronic HIV infection and antiretroviral therapy. TCRdb independently ran MiXCR on the 5' RACE reads; one entry per CDR3 protein. The sample includes 30,000 or so distinct CDR3 sequences, 8% to 10% seen only once; the top ten take about 2.4%. Sequenced: peripheral blood. These receptors came from an adult who had HIV and had not received antiretroviral therapy, or was an uninfected healthy control (not recorded which). The CDR3 runs from the conserved cysteine through the conserved F or W. The D gene is left open where the match is weak. Clone size is given for some rows only: seen once, a few or many times, or a class if the clone is expanded.

abundance	v_gene	j_gene	d_gene	CDR3aa	CDR3nt
-	TRBV7-3	TRBJ1-1	-	CASSSQGETEAFF	TGTGCCAGCAGCTCACAGGGCGAGACTGAAGCTTTCTTT
few	TRBV7-9	TRBJ1-6	TRBD1	CATQRGTGNSPLHF	TGTGCCACTCAAAGGGGGACAGGGAATTCACCCCTCCACTTT
many	TRBV6-2/TRBV6-3	TRBJ2-7	-	CASRPPGQSYEQYF	TGTGCCAGCAGACCGCCTGGACAGTCCTACGAGCAGTACTTC
few	TRBV7-2	TRBJ2-1	-	CASSLVFVDEQFF	TGTGCCAGCAGCTTAGTGTTCGTAGATGAGCAGTTCTTC
few	TRBV27	TRBJ2-5	TRBD1	CASSLTGQWLETQYF	TGTGCCAGCAGTTTAACGGGACAGTGGTTGGAGACCCAGTACTTC
-	TRBV27	TRBJ2-1	-	CASRSINSYNEQFF	TGTGCCAGCCGATCGATAAACTCCTACAATGAGCAGTTCTTC
many	TRBV5-6	TRBJ2-1	-	CASSLVLSSYNEQFF	TGTGCCAGCAGCTTGGTCCTTAGCTCCTACAATGAGCAGTTCTTC
many	TRBV10-3	TRBJ2-3	-	CAIRATDTQYF	TGTGCCATCAGGGCCACAGATACGCAGTATTTT
-	TRBV25-1	TRBJ1-3	-	CASSPTSVSGNTIYF	TGTGCCAGCAGTCCTACATCCGTCTCTGGAAACACCATATATTTT
-	TRBV29-1	TRBJ2-3	-	CSVAGEDTQYF	TGCAGCGTTGCTGGCGAAGATACGCAGTATTTT
few	TRBV4-1	TRBJ2-3	-	CASSQVDSRNTQYF	TGCGCCAGCAGCCAAGTAGACTCGAGGAATACGCAGTATTTT
few	TRBV27	TRBJ1-5	-	CASSLPSNQPQHF	TGTGCCAGCAGTTTACCAAGCAATCAGCCCCAGCATTTT
many	TRBV2	TRBJ2-1	-	CASSWYNEQFF	TGTGCCAGCAGTTGGTACAATGAGCAGTTCTTC
many	TRBV7-2	TRBJ1-5	-	CASSLGATWGIGQPQHF	TGTGCCAGCAGCTTAGGGGCGACATGGGGCATCGGTCAGCCCCAGCATTTT
many	TRBV7-8	TRBJ2-7	-	CASSFQTGHLYF	TGTGCCAGCAGCTTCCAGACCGGGCATCTGTACTTC
many	TRBV29-1	TRBJ1-2	TRBD1	CSVYLMDREDGYTF	TGCAGCGTTTACCTCATGGACAGGGAGGATGGCTACACCTTC
-	TRBV5-1	TRBJ2-1	-	CASSLGRGPLHEQFF	TGCGCCAGCAGCTTGGGGAGAGGGCCACTCCATGAGCAGTTCTTC
-	TRBV6-2/TRBV6-3	TRBJ1-6	-	CASSRGRARDSPLHF	TGTGCCAGCAGCCGGGGCAGGGCCCGGGATTCACCCCTCCACTTT
few	TRBV28	TRBJ2-5	-	CASSPLDQETQYF	TGTGCCAGCAGTCCCTTAGATCAAGAGACCCAGTACTTC
many	TRBV3-1	TRBJ2-2	-	CASSPGGNTGELFF	TGTGCCAGCAGCCCCGGGGGTAACACCGGGGAGCTGTTTTTT
few	TRBV6-1	TRBJ2-3	-	CASSESPGVGTDTQYF	TGTGCCAGCAGTGAGTCCCCGGGAGTAGGTACAGATACGCAGTATTTT
many	TRBV29-1	TRBJ1-1	-	CSVTGGFPRESEAFF	TGCAGCGTTACAGGAGGGTTTCCTAGAGAGTCTGAAGCTTTCTTT
many	TRBV20-1	TRBJ2-1	-	CSAIRGEAYSYNEQFF	TGCAGTGCTATAAGAGGGGAGGCGTACTCCTACAATGAGCAGTTCTTC
many	TRBV4-1	TRBJ2-5	TRBD1	CASSHNLLTGKETQYF	TGCGCCAGCAGCCATAACCTACTGACAGGGAAAGAGACCCAGTACTTC
many	TRBV29-1	TRBJ1-4	TRBD1	CSVGQGAGEKLFF	TGCAGCGTTGGACAGGGGGCAGGTGAAAAACTGTTTTTT
many	TRBV29-1	TRBJ2-3	TRBD2	CSVEVSRGGSTDTQYF	TGCAGCGTTGAAGTTTCGAGGGGAGGGAGCACAGATACGCAGTATTTT
few	TRBV3-1	TRBJ2-2	-	CASSQGVGTNTGELFF	TGTGCCAGCAGCCAAGGGGTCGGAACTAACACCGGGGAGCTGTTTTTT
few	TRBV2	TRBJ2-7	-	CASMGGNLSDEQYF	TGTGCCAGCATGGGGGGCAACTTATCCGACGAGCAGTACTTC
many	TRBV11-3	TRBJ2-5	TRBD2	CASSLGTSGLQETQYF	TGTGCCAGCAGCCTGGGGACTAGCGGACTCCAAGAGACCCAGTACTTC
few	TRBV7-2	TRBJ2-3	TRBD2	CASSLGGRGGTDTQYF	TGTGCCAGCAGCTTAGGTGGGCGGGGGGGCACAGATACGCAGTATTTT
many	TRBV13	TRBJ1-2	-	CASSPSVYGYTF	TGTGCCAGCAGCCCCAGCGTCTATGGCTACACCTTC
-	TRBV29-1	TRBJ1-2	-	CSVEDLDTSHGYTF	TGCAGCGTTGAAGATCTCGACACTTCTCATGGCTACACCTTC
many	TRBV29-1	TRBJ2-7	TRBD2	CSVEGGSPYEQYF	TGCAGCGTTGAGGGGGGGTCCCCCTACGAGCAGTACTTC
many	TRBV3-1	TRBJ1-5	-	CASSQDGQPQHF	TGTGCCAGCAGCCAAGATGGCCAGCCCCAGCATTTT
-	TRBV7-9	TRBJ2-4	TRBD1	CASSLGGQGWYF	TGTGCCAGCAGCTTAGGAGGACAGGGGTGGTACTTC
few	TRBV15	TRBJ2-7	-	CATSRGHPYEQYF	TGTGCCACCAGCAGAGGACACCCCTACGAGCAGTACTTC
-	TRBV7-2	TRBJ2-7	TRBD1	CASSLSRQGPYEQYF	TGTGCCAGCAGCTTATCCCGACAGGGCCCCTACGAGCAGTACTTC
few	TRBV20-1	TRBJ1-2	-	CSARVREANYGYTF	TGCAGTGCTAGAGTAAGGGAAGCTAACTATGGCTACACCTTC
many	TRBV4-1	TRBJ2-1	-	CASSPRTSSYNEQFF	TGCGCCAGCAGCCCCCGGACAAGCTCCTACAATGAGCAGTTCTTC
many	TRBV29-1	TRBJ2-7	TRBD1	CSVVRGQGSYEQYF	TGCAGCGTTGTTCGGGGACAGGGCTCCTACGAGCAGTACTTC
many	TRBV6-2/TRBV6-3	TRBJ2-5	TRBD1	CASTPDDRGETQYF	TGTGCCAGCACCCCCGATGACAGGGGAGAGACCCAGTACTTC
-	TRBV11-2	TRBJ2-7	-	CASSLPTSYEQYF	TGTGCCAGCAGCTTACCAACCTCGTACGAGCAGTACTTC
many	TRBV7-9	TRBJ1-6	TRBD1	CASSLGQGDNSPLHF	TGTGCCAGCAGCCTGGGACAGGGGGATAATTCACCCCTCCACTTT
-	TRBV10-3	TRBJ2-1	-	CAISDSRAEQFF	TGTGCCATCAGTGATTCCCGGGCCGAGCAGTTCTTC
many	TRBV7-8	TRBJ2-7	-	CASSLGAQGLAPYEQYF	TGTGCCAGCAGCTTAGGGGCCCAGGGATTAGCGCCTTACGAGCAGTACTTC
many	TRBV28	TRBJ2-3	TRBD1	CASSPGTATDTQYF	TGTGCCAGCAGTCCCGGGACAGCCACAGATACGCAGTATTTT